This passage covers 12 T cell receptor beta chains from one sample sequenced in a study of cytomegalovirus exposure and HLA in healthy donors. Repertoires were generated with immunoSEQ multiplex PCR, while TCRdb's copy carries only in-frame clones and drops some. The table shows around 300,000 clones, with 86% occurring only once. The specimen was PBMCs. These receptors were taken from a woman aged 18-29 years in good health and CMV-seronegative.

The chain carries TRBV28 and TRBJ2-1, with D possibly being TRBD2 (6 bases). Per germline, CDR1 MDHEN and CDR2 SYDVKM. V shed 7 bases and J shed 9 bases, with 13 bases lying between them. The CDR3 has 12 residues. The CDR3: CASTTGGVEQFF. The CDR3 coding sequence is TGTGCCAGCACCACCGGGGGAGTTGAGCAGTTCTTC.

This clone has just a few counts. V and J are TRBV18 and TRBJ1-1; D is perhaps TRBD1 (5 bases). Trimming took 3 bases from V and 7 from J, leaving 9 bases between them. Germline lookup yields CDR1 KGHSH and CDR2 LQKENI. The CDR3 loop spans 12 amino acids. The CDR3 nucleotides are TGTGCCAGCTCACCGGCGGGGGATGAAGCTTTCTTT. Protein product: CASSPAGDEAFF.

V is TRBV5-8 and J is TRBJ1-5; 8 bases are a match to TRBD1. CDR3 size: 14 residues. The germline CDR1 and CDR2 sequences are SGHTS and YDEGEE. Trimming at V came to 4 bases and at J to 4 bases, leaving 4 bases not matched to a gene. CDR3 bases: TGTGCCAGCAGCCACGGACAGGGTAATCAGCCCCAGCATTTT. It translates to CASSHGQGNQPQHF.

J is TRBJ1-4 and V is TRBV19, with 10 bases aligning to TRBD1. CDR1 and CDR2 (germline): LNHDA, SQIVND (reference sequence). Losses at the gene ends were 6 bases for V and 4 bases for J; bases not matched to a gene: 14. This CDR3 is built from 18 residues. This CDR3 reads CASRERQGAVLNNEKLFF. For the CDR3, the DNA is TGTGCCAGTAGGGAAAGACAGGGGGCCGTTCTGAATAATGAAAAACTGTTTTTT.

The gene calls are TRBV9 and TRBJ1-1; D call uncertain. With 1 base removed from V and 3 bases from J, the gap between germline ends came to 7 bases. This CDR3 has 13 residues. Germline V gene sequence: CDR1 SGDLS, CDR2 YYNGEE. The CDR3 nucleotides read TGTGCCAGCAGCGTATCTGAGTACACTGAAGCTTTCTTT. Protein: CASSVSEYTEAFF.

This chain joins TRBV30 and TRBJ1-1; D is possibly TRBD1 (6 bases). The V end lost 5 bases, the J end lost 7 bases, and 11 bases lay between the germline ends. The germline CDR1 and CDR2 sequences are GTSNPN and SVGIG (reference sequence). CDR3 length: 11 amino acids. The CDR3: CAWRQVIEAFF. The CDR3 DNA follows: TGTGCCTGGCGACAGGTGATTGAAGCTTTCTTT.

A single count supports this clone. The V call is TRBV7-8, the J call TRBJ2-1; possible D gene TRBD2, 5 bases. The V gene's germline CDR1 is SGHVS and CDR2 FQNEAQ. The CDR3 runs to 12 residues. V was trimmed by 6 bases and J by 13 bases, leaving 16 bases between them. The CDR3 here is CASRGDSGTQFF. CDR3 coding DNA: TGTGCCAGCAGGGGAGATTCGGGAACACAGTTCTTC.

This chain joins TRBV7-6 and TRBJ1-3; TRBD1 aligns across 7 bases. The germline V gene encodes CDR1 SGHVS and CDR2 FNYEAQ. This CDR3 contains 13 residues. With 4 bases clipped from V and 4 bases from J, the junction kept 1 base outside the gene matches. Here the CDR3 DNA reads TGTGCCAGCAGCTGGGGACAGGGAAACACCATATATTTT. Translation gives CASSWGQGNTIYF.

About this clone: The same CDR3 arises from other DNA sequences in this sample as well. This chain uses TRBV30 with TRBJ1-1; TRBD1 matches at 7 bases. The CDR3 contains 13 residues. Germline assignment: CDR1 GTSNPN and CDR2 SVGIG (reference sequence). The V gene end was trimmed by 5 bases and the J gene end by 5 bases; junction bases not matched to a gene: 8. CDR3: CAWSRQGGTEAFF. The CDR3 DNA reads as TGTGCCTGGTCCCGACAGGGAGGAACTGAAGCTTTCTTT.

This CDR3 is CASSLVTGRNEKLFF. CDR3 in DNA: TGTGCCAGCAGTTTAGTGACAGGACGTAATGAAAAACTGTTTTTT. The gene calls are TRBV27 and TRBJ1-4, with D perhaps matching TRBD1 (6 bases). The CDR3 runs 15 residues. The V and J ends lost 2 bases and 4 bases respectively, with 11 bases between them. The germline V gene encodes CDR1 MNHEY and CDR2 SMNVEV (reference sequence).

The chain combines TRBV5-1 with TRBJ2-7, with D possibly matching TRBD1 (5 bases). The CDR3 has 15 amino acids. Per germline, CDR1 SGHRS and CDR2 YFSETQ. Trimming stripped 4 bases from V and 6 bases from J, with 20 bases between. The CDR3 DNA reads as TGCGCCAGCAGCGCCCAGGGTTTTGCGCCCTTCGAGCAGTACTTC. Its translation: CASSAQGFAPFEQYF.

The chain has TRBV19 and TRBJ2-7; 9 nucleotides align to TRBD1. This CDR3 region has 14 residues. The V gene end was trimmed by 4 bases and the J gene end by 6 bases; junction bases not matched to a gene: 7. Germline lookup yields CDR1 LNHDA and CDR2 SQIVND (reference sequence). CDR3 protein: CASSRDRAGGEQYF. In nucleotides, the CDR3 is TGTGCCAGTAGTAGGGACAGGGCCGGAGGCGAGCAGTACTTC. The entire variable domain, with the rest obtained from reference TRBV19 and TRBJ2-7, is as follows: DGGITQSPKYLFRKEGQNVTLSCEQNLNHDAMYWYRQDPGQGLRLIYYSQIVNDFQKGDIAEGYSVSREKKESFPLTVTSAQKNPTAFYLCASSRDRAGGEQYFGPGTRLTVT.